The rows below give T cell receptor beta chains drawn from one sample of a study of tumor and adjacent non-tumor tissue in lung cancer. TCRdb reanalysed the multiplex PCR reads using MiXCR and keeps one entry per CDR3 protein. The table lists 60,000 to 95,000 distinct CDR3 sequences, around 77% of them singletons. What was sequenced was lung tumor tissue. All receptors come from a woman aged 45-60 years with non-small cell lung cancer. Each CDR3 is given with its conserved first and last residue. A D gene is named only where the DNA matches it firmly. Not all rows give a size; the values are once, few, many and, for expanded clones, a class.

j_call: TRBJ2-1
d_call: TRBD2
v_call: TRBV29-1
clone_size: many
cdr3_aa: CSVVRGLVDDEQFF
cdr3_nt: TGCAGCGTTGTTCGGGGACTAGTTGACGATGAGCAGTTCTTC

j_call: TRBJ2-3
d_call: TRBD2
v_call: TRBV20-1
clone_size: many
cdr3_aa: CSARDYGAGETDTQYF
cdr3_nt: TGCAGTGCTAGAGATTACGGAGCGGGAGAAACAGATACGCAGTATTTT

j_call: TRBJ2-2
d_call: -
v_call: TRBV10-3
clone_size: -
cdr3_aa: CAISEIRGKTGELFF
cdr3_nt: TGTGCCATCAGTGAGATAAGAGGCAAAACCGGGGAGCTGTTTTTT

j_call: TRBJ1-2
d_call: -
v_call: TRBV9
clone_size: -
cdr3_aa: CASSVGPLGGNYGYTF
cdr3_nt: TGTGCCAGCAGCGTAGGGCCCCTTGGGGGGAACTATGGCTACACCTTC

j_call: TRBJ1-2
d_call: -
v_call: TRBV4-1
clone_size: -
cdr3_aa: CANSQAGFNYGYSF
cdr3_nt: TGCGCCAACAGCCAAGCCGGATTTAACTATGGCTACAGCTTC

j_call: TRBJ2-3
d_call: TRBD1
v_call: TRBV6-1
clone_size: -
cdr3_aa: CASTSTPGQGADARYF
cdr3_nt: TGTGCCAGCACTTCAACTCCGGGACAGGGAGCAGATGCGCGGTATTTT

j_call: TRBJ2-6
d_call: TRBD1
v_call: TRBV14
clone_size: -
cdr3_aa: CASSRKQGGGANVLTF
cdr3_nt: TGTGCCAGCAGCCGAAAACAGGGGGGTGGGGCCAATGTCCTGACTTTC

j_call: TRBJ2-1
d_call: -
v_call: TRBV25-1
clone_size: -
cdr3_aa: CASKGSSNELFF
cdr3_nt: TGTGCCAGCAAGGGGTCTAGTAATGAGCTGTTCTTC

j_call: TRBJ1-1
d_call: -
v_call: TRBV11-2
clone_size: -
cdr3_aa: CAGSVLDGGTEAFF
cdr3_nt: TGTGCCGGCAGCGTTTTGGACGGGGGCACTGAAGCTTTCTTT

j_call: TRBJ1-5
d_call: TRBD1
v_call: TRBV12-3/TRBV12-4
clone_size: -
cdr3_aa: CASSINRGSQLQHF
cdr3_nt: TGTGCCAGCAGTATAAACAGGGGAAGTCAGCTCCAGCATTTT

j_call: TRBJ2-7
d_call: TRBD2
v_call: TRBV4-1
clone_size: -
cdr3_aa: CASSLFSGLAGRSSYEQYF
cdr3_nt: TGCGCCAGCAGCCTATTCTCGGGACTAGCGGGTCGAAGTTCCTACGAGCAGTACTTC

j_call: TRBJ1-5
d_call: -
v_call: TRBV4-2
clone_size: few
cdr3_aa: CASSPRLPDRTLGNQPQHF
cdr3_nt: TGTGCCAGCAGCCCGCGACTCCCCGACAGGACCCTTGGCAATCAGCCCCAGCATTTT

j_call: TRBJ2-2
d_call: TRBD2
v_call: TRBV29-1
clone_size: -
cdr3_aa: CSVEPLAGGRTRELFF
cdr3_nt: TGCAGTGTCGAACCTCTAGCGGGAGGACGAACCAGGGAGCTGTTTTTT

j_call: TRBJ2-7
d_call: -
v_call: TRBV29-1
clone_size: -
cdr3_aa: CSMEAQSYEQYF
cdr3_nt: TGCAGCATGGAGGCACAGAGCTACGAGCAGTATTTC

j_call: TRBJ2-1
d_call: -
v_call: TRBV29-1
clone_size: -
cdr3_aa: CSVEGEEGRSYNEQFF
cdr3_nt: TGCAGCGTTGAAGGTGAGGAAGGAAGGAGCTACAATGAGCAGTTCTTC

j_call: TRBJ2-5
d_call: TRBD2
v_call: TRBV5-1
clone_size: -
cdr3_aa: CTSSLSAGGSETQYF
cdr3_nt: TGCACCAGCAGCTTGTCAGCGGGAGGTTCTGAGACCCAGTACTTC

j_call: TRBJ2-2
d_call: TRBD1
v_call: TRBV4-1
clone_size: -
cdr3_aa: CASSLRQGEGEELFF
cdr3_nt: TGCGCCAGCAGCCTCCGACAGGGGGAGGGCGAAGAGCTGTTTTTT

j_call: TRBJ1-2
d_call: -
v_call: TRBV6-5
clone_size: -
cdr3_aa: CAIREGGARNGYIF
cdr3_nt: TGTGCCATTCGAGAGGGGGGGGCGAGGAATGGTTACATCTTC

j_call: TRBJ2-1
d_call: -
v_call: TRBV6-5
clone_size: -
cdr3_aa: CANREDYAYNEQFF
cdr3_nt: TGTGCCAACAGAGAGGACTACGCTTACAATGAGCAGTTCTTC

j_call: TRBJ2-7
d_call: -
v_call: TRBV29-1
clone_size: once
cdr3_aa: CSVRQVDEQCF
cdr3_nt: TGCAGCGTCCGACAGGTGGACGAGCAGTGCTTC

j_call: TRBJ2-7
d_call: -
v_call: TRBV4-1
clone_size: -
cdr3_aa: CASSEGGVNIHYEQYF
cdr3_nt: TGCGCCAGCAGCGAAGGAGGGGTAAACATTCACTACGAGCAGTACTTC

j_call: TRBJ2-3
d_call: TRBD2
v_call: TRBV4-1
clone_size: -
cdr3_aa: CASSQRAGADMQNF
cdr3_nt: TGCGCCAGCAGCCAGAGGGCGGGAGCTGATATGCAGAATTTT

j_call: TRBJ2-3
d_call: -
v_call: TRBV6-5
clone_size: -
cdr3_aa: CASRILGGGSTDTQYF
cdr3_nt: TGTGCCAGCAGGATACTAGGGGGAGGAAGCACAGATACGCAGTATTTT

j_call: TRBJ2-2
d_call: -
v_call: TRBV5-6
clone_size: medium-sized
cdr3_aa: CASSLGLSQLGKLFF
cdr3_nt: TGTGCCAGCAGCTTGGGTCTTTCGCAGCTAGGGAAGCTGTTTTTT

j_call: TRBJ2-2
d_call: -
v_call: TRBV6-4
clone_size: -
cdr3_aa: CASSEVENTWELFF
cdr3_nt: TGTGCCAGCAGTGAAGTGGAGAACACCTGGGAACTGTTTTTT

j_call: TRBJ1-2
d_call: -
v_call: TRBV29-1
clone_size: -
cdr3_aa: CSVDGYYGNTF
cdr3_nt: TGCAGCGTTGACGGCTACTATGGCAACACCTTC

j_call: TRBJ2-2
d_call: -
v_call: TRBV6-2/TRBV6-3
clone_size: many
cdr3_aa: CASETTNTGELFF
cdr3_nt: TGTGCCAGCGAAACAACGAACACCGGGGAGCTGTTTTTT

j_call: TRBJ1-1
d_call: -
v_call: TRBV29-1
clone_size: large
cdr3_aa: CSVGRPMNTEAFF
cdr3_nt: TGCAGCGTTGGCCGGCCTATGAACACTGAAGCTTTCTTT

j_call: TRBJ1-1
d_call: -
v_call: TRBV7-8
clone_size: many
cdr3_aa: CASSGGARLLSTEAFF
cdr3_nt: TGTGCCAGCAGCGGGGGGGCACGGTTATTGAGCACTGAAGCTTTCTTT

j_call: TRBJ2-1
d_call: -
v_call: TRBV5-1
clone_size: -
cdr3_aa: CASNSIKDGREYNEQFF
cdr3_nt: TGCGCCAGCAACTCGATCAAAGACGGTCGAGAATACAATGAGCAGTTCTTC

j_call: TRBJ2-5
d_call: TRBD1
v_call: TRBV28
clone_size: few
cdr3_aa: CASSFTFGQGGETQYF
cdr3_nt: TGTGCCAGCAGTTTTACCTTCGGACAGGGCGGGGAGACCCAGTACTTC

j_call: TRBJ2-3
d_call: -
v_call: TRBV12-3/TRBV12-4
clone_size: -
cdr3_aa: CVSSKGLKGDTQYF
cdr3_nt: TGTGTCAGCAGCAAGGGACTGAAAGGAGATACGCAATATTTT

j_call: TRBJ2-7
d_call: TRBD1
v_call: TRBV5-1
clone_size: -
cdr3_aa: CASSGGQVGVYERYF
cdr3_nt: TGCGCCAGCAGCGGCGGACAGGTCGGGGTTTACGAGCGGTACTTC

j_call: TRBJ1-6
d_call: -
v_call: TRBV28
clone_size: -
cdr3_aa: CASSSHRRGSGSPLHF
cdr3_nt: TGTGCCAGCAGTTCCCATCGACGGGGCTCAGGGTCACCCCTCCACTTT

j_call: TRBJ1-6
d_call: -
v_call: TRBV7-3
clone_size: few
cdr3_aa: CASSIGPNSPLHF
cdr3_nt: TGTGCCAGCAGCATAGGTCCGAATTCACCCCTCCACTTT

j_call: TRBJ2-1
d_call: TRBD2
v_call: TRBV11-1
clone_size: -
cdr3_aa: CASNPGTSGDNEHFF
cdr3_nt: TGTGCCAGCAACCCCGGGACTAGCGGTGACAATGAGCATTTCTTC

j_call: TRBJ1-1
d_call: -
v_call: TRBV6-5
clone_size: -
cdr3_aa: CANNYGGANTEAFF
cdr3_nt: TGTGCCAACAATTACGGGGGGGCGAACACTGAAGCTTTCTTT

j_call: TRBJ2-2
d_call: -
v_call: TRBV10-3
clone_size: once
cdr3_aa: CAIRSMTGDTNTGEPFF
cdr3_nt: TGTGCCATCAGATCTATGACTGGGGACACGAACACCGGGGAGCCGTTTTTT

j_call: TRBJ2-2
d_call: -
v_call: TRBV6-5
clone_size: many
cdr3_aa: CASRMGATTPGELFF
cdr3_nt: TGTGCCAGCAGAATGGGGGCTACGACCCCCGGGGAGCTGTTTTTT

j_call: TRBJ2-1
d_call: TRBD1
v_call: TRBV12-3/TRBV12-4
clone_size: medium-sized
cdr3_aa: CASSGTGGYGEQFF
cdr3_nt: TGTGCCAGCAGTGGGACAGGGGGCTACGGTGAGCAGTTCTTC